This T cell receptor (beta chain) was found in a study of blood T cells in healthy people across ages. Study-level background: Roughly one uniquely barcoded beta molecule per two T cells was captured.

Then a second PCR, running about 6 to 11 cycles, was carried out with a sample-barcoded 5' primer and a J-beta primer mix. TCRdb used MiXCR to reprocess the 5' RACE reads, holding one entry per CDR3 protein. The sample records 600,000 to 1,000,000 distinct CDR3 sequences, roughly 25% being singletons. The extraction recovered at least 5 micrograms of total RNA per sample. Germline CDR1 and CDR2: SGHTA and FQGTGA. This CDR3 comprises 15 residues. Trimming shortened V by 5 bases and J by 4 bases, and 17 bases separated the two germline ends. This sample also belongs to another study, concerning T cells of mothers and their children. As reported in that work: A primer called M1S, used in the second PCR, added sample barcodes and 2-4 random nucleotides.

This sequence joins TRBV7-3 and TRBJ2-5, with D possibly being TRBD2 (6 bases). The receptor was derived from a boy younger than 18 in good health. Sequences were obtained from blood. CDR3 amino acids: CASSQIRGSAETQYF. The CDR3 bases are TGTGCCAGCAGCCAAATACGGGGGTCCGCAGAGACCCAGTACTTC.